This T cell receptor beta chain stems from a study of shared clonotypes between healthy human individuals. Clones were sequenced by immunoSEQ multiplex PCR, and TCRdb holds only the in-frame ones, with some missing. The top ten hold under 0.8% of the sample, which has around 1.1 million clones, about 84% seen once. This clone was counted only a few times. Its ends do not fully match the called genes, so a read error is possible. Other DNA sequences in this specimen translate into the identical CDR3. The CDR3 length is 15 residues. Germline-derived CDR1 and CDR2 are KGHSH and LQKENI. Input material: memory CD4+ T cells from PBMCs. As to subset: CD45RA-negative fraction. The sequence was obtained from a man younger than 35 in good health. Some clones in this sample may be carry-over from other donors' samples. The chain joins TRBV18 to TRBJ2-5; no firm D call. The CDR3 loop is CASSPPGRRQETQYF. The CDR3 nucleotides are TGTGCCAGCTCCCCACCCGGGCGGAGACAAGAGACCCAGTACTTC.